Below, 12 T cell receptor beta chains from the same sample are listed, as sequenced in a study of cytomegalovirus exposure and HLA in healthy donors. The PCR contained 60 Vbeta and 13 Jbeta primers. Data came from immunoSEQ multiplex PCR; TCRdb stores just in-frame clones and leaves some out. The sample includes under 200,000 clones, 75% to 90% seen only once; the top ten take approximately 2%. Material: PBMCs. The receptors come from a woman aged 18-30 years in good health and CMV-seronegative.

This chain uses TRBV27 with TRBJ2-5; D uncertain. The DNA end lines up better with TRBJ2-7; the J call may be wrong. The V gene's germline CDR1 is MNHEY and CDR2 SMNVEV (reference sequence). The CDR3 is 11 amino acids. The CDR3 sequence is CASSLGYEQYF. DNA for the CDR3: TGTGCCAGCTCCCTAGGCTACGAGCAGTACTTC.

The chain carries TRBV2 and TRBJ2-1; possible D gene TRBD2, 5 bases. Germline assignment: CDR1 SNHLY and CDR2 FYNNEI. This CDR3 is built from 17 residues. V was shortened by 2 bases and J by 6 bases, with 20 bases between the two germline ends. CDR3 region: CASSELVVGVMSNEQFF. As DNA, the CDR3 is TGTGCCAGCAGTGAATTGGTCGTCGGGGTGATGAGCAATGAGCAGTTCTTC.

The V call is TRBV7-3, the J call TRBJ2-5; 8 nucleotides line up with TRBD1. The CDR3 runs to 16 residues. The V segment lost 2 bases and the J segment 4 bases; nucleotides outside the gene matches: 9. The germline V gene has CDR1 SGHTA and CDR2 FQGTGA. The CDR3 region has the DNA TGTGCCAGCAGCTTAGGGTCGACAGGGGCGAGAGAGACCCAGTACTTC. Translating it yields CASSLGSTGARETQYF. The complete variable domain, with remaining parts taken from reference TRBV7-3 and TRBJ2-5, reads GAGVSQTPSNKVTEKGKYVELRCDPISGHTALYWYRQSLGQGPEFLIYFQGTGAADDSGLPNDRFFAVRPEGSVSTLKIQRTERGDSAVYLCASSLGSTGARETQYFGPGTRLLVL.

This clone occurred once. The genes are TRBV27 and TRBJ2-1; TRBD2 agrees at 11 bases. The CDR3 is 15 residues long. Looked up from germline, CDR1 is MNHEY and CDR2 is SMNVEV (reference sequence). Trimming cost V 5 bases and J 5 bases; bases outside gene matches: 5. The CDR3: CASSGGTSGNNEQFF. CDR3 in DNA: TGTGCCAGCAGTGGGGGGACTAGCGGAAACAATGAGCAGTTCTTC.

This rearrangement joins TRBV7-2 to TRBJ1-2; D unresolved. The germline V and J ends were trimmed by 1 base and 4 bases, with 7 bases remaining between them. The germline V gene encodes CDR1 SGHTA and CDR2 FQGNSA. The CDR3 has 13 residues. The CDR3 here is CASSLGGTYGYTF. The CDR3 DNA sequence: TGTGCCAGCAGCTTAGGCGGAACCTATGGCTACACCTTC.

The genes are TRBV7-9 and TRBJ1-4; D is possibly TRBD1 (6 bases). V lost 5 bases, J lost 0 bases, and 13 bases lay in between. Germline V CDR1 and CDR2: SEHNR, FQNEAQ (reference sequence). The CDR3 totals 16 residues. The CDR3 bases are TGTGCCAGCAGCCCCCCACGGACAGCAACTAATGAAAAACTGTTTTTT. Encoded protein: CASSPPRTATNEKLFF. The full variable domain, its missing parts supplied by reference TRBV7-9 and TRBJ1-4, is DTGVSQNPRHKITKRGQNVTFRCDPISEHNRLYWYRQTLGQGPEFLTYFQNEAQLEKSRLLSDRFSAERPKGSFSTLEIQRTEQGDSAMYLCASSPPRTATNEKLFFGSGTQLSVL.

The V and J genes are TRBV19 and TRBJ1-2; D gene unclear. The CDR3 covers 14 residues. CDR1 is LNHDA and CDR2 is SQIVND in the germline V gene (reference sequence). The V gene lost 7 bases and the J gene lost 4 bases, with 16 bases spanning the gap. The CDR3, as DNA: TGTGCCAGTACCAACCCCACTATTCTCTATGGCTACACCTTC. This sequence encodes CASTNPTILYGYTF.

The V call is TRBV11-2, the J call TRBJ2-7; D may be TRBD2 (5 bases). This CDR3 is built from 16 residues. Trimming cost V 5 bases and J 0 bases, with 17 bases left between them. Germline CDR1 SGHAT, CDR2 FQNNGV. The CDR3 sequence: CASSPISGSHSYEQYF. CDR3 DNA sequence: TGTGCCAGCAGCCCGATATCGGGGTCCCACTCCTACGAGCAGTACTTC.

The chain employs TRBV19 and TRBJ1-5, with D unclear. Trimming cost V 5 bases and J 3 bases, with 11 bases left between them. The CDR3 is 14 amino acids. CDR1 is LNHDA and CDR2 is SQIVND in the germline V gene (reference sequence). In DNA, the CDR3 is TGTGCCAGTAGTGTCGCGGGGTACAATCAGCCCCAGCATTTT. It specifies CASSVAGYNQPQHF.

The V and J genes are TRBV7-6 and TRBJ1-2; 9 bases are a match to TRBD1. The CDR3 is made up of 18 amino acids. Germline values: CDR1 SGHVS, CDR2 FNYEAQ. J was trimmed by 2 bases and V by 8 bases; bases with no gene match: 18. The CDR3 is CASPKGGDRDRENYGYTF. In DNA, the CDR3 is TGTGCCAGCCCCAAAGGGGGAGACCGGGACAGGGAAAACTATGGCTACACCTTC.

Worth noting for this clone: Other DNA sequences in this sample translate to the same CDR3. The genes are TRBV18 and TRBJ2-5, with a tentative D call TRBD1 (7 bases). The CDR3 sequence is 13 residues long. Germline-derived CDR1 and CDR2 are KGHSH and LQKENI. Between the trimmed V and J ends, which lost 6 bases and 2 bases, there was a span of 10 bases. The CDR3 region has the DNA TGTGCCAGCTCGCGGGGACAGCAAGAGACCCAGTACTTC. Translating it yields CASSRGQQETQYF.

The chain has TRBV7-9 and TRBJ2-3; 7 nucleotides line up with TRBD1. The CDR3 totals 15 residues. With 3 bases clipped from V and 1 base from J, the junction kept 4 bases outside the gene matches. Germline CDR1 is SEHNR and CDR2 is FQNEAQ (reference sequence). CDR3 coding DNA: TGTGCCAGCAGCTTTTGGGACAGCCGCACAGATACGCAGTATTTT. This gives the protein CASSFWDSRTDTQYF.